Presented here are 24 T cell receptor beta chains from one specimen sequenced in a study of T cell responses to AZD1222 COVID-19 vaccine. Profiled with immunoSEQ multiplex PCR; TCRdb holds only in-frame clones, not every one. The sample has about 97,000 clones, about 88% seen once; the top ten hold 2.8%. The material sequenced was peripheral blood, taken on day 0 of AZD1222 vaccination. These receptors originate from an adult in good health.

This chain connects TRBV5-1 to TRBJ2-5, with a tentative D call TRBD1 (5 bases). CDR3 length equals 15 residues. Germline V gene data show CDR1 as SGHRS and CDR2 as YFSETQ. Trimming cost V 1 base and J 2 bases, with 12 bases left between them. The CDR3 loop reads CASSLLGLGQETQYF. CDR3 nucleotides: TGCGCCAGCAGCTTGCTGGGGCTGGGGCAAGAGACCCAGTACTTC.

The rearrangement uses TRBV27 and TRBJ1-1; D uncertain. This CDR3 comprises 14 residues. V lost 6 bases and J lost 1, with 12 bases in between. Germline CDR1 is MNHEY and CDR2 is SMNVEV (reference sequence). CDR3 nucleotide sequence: TGTGCCAGCAGCCCGGGGATACCGAACACTGAAGCTTTCTTT. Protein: CASSPGIPNTEAFF.

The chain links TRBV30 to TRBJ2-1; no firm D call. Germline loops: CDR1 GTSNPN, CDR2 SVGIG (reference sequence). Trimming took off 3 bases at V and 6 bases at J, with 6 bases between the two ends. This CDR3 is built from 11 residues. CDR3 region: CAWSIFNEQFF. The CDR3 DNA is TGTGCCTGGAGCATATTCAATGAGCAGTTCTTC.

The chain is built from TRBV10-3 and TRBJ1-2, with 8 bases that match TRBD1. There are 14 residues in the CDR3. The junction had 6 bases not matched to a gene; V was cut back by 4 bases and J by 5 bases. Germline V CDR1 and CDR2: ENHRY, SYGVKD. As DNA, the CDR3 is TGTGCCATCAGTGCCGGGACAGGACGATATGGCTACACCTTC. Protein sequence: CAISAGTGRYGYTF.

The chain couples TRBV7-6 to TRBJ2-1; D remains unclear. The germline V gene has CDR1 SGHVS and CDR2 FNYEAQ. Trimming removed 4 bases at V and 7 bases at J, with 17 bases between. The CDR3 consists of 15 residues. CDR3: CASSSKTENRNEQFF. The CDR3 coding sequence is TGTGCCAGCAGCTCCAAAACTGAGAATCGTAATGAGCAGTTCTTC.

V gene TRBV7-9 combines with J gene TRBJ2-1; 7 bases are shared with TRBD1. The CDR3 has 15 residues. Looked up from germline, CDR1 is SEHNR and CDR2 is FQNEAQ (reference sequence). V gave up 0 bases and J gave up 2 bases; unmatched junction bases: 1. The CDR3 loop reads CASSLADRTYNEQFF. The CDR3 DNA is TGTGCCAGCAGCTTAGCGGACAGGACCTACAATGAGCAGTTCTTC.

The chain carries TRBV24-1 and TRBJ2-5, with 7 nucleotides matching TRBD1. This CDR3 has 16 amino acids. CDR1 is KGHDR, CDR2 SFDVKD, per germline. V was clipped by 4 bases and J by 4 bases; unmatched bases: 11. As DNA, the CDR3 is TGTGCCACCAGTGACTACAACGACAGGGTAGGAGAGACCCAGTACTTC. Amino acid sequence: CATSDYNDRVGETQYF.

The CDR3 sequence: CASSGRTYNEQFF. CDR3 nucleotides: TGTGCCAGCAGTGGAAGGACCTACAATGAGCAGTTCTTC. The chain is built from TRBV9 and TRBJ2-1, with D unclear. This CDR3 is 13 amino acids long. From germline, CDR1 is SGDLS and CDR2 YYNGEE. Trimming took off 5 bases at V and 2 bases at J, with 8 bases between the two ends.

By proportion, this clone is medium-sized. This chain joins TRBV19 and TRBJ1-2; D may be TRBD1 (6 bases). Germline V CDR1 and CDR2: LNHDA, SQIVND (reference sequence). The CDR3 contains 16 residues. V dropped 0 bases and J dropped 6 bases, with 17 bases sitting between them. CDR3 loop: CASSIDLQTGGHGYTF. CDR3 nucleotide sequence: TGTGCCAGTAGTATAGATCTTCAGACAGGAGGCCATGGCTACACCTTC. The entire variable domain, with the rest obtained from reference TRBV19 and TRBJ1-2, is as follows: DGGITQSPKYLFRKEGQNVTLSCEQNLNHDAMYWYRQDPGQGLRLIYYSQIVNDFQKGDIAEGYSVSREKKESFPLTVTSAQKNPTAFYLCASSIDLQTGGHGYTFGSGTRLTVV.

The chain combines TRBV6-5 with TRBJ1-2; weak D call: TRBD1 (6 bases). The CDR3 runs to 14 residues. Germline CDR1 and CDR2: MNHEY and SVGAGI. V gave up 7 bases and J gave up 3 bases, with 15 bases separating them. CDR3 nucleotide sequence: TGTGCCAGCACATGGCCGGGGGGCTACTATGGCTACACCTTC. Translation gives CASTWPGGYYGYTF.

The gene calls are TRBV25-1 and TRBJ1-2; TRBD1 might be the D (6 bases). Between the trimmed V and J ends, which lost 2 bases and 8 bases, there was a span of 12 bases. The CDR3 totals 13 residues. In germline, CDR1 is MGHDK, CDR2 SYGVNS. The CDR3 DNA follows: TGTGCCAGCAGTGAAGACACAGGGAGAGGCTACACCTTC. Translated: CASSEDTGRGYTF.

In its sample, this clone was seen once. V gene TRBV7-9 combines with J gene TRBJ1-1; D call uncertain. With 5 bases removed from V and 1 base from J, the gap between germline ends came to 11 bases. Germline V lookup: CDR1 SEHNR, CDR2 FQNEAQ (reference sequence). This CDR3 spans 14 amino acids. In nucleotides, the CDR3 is TGTGCCAGCAGCCCCGGACTTCCGAACACTGAAGCTTTCTTT. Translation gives CASSPGLPNTEAFF.

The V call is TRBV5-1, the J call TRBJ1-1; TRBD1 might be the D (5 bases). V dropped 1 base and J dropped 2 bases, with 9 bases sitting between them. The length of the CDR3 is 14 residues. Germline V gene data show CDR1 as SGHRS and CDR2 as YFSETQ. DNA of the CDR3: TGCGCCAGCAGCTTGTCTGGGGGAAACACTGAAGCTTTCTTT. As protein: CASSLSGGNTEAFF.

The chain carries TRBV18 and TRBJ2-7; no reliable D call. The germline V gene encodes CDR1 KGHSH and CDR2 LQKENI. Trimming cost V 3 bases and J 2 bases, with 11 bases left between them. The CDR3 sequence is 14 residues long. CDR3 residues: CASSPERVTYEQYF. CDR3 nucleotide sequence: TGTGCCAGCTCACCCGAACGAGTCACCTACGAGCAGTACTTC.

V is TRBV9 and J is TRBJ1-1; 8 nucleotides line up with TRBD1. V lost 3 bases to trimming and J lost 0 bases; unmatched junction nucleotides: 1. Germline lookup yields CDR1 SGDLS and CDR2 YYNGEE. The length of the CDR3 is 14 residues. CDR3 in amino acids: CASSEDRVNTEAFF. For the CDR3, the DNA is TGTGCCAGCAGCGAGGACAGGGTGAACACTGAAGCTTTCTTT.

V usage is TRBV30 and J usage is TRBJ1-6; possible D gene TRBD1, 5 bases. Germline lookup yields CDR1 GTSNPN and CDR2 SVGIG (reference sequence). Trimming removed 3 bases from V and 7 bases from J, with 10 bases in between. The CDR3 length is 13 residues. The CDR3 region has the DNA TGTGCCTGGAGGCAAGGACACAATTCACCCCTCCACTTT. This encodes CAWRQGHNSPLHF.

The CDR3 spells CASSVGTSGGTDTQYF. For the CDR3, the DNA is TGTGCCAGCAGCGTCGGGACTAGCGGGGGAACAGATACGCAGTATTTT. The chain is built from TRBV7-2 and TRBJ2-3; 14 positions agree with TRBD2. The CDR3 runs 16 residues. Germline lookup yields CDR1 SGHTA and CDR2 FQGNSA. V gave up 5 bases and J gave up 3 bases; unmatched junction bases: 4.

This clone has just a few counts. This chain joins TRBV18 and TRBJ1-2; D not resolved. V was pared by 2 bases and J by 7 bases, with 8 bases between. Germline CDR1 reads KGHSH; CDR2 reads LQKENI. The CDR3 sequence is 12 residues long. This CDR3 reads CASSPLEGGYTF. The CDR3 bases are TGTGCCAGCTCACCATTAGAAGGTGGCTACACCTTC.

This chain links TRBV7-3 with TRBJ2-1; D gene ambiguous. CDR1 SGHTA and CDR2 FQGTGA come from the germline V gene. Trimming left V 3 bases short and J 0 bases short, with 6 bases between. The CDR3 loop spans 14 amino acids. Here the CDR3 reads CASSLASSYNEQFF. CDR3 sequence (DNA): TGTGCCAGCAGCTTGGCAAGCTCCTACAATGAGCAGTTCTTC. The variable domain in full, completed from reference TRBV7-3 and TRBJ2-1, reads GAGVSQTPSNKVTEKGKYVELRCDPISGHTALYWYRQSLGQGPEFLIYFQGTGAADDSGLPNDRFFAVRPEGSVSTLKIQRTERGDSAVYLCASSLASSYNEQFFGPGTRLTVL.

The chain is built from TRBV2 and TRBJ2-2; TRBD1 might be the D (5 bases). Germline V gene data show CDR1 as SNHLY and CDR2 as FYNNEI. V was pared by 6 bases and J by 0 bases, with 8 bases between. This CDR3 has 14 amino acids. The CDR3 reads CASRTATNTGELFF. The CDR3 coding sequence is TGTGCCAGCAGGACAGCCACGAACACCGGGGAGCTGTTTTTT.

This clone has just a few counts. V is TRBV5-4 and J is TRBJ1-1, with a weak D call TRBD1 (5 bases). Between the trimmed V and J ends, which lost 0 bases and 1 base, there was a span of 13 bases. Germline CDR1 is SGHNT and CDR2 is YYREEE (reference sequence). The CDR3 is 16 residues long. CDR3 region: CASSLANLGRNTEAFF. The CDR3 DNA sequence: TGTGCCAGCAGCTTGGCGAATCTGGGACGGAACACTGAAGCTTTCTTT.

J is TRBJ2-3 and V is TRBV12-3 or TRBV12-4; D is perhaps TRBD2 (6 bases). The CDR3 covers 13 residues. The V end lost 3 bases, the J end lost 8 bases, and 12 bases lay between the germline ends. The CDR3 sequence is CASSLGGVGTQYF. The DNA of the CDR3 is TGTGCCAGCAGTTTGGGGGGAGTGGGTACGCAGTATTTT.

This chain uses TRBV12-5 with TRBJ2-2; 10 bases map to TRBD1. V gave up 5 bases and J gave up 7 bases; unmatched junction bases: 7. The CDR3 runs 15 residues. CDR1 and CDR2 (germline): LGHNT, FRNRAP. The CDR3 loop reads CASGLPGQGIGELFF. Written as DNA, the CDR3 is TGTGCTAGTGGTCTACCGGGACAGGGGATCGGGGAGCTGTTTTTT.

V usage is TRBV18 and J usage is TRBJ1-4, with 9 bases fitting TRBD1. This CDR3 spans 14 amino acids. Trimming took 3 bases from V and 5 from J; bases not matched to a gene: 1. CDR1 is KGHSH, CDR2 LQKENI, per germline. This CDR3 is CASSPGQGNEKLFF. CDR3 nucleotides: TGTGCCAGCTCACCGGGACAGGGAAATGAAAAACTGTTTTTT.